This T cell receptor beta chain was recovered during a study of blood T cell repertoires in COVID-19. About the study: Collection of acute and convalescent COVID-19 samples took place in the United States, Italy and Spain. T cells, B-cell-depleted T cells, or PBMCs provided the cDNA or gDNA that served as material.

Per the original data handling: From reference gene primer amplification, estimates of nucleated cell counts were derived. The protocol was immunoSEQ multiplex PCR, while the TCRdb copy is restricted to in-frame clones and leaves out a portion. For V, J and clone size, that table is used; D and trimming come from the DNA. The table includes 200,000 to 250,000 clones, approximately 84% detected once. Deletions cut 9 bases from V and 5 bases from J, with 28 bases between. The V gene's germline CDR1 is LNHDA and CDR2 SQIVND (reference sequence). The CDR3 is 17 amino acids. This rearrangement joins TRBV19 to TRBJ1-2; D unclear. The material sequenced was peripheral blood. This clonotype was obtained from an elderly woman with acute or convalescent COVID-19. The CDR3, as DNA: TGTGCCAGAAACTGGAGGGCCTGTCTAACTCCAACTTATGGCTACACCTTC. Translating it yields CARNWRACLTPTYGYTF. The full variable domain, with the rest looked up from reference TRBV19 and TRBJ1-2, is DGGITQSPKYLFRKEGQNVTLSCEQNLNHDAMYWYRQDPGQGLRLIYYSQIVNDFQKGDIAEGYSVSREKKESFPLTVTSAQKNPTAFYLCARNWRACLTPTYGYTFGSGTRLTVV.